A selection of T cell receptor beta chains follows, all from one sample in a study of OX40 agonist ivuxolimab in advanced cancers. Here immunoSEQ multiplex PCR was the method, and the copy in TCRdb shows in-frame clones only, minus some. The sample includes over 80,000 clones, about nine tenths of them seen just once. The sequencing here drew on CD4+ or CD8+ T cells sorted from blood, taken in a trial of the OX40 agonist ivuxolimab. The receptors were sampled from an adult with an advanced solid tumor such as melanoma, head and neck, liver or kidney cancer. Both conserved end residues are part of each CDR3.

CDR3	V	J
CASSLAPANTEAFF	TRBV7-9	TRBJ1-1
CASPRKGGPRLYNSPLHF	TRBV10-1	TRBJ1-6
CAWSGAGGLRSYNEQFF	TRBV30	TRBJ2-1
CASTSRLASSYNEQFF	TRBV27	TRBJ2-1
CASNPTASYEQYF	TRBV6-5	TRBJ2-7
CASRLDRVGEQYF	TRBV6-1	TRBJ2-7
CASSQGQGARSDGYTF	TRBV4-2	TRBJ1-2
CASSLGRTGELFF	TRBV7-2	TRBJ2-2
CASSHTGAVPTEAFF	TRBV5-1	TRBJ1-1
CASSSNEKLFF	TRBV11-3	TRBJ1-4
CASSFQGSNQPQHF	TRBV7-8	TRBJ1-5
CASSLVSGSSYEQYF	TRBV5-1	TRBJ2-7
CASSPRLAGVETQYF	TRBV5-8	TRBJ2-5
CASSHRPDSFGTEAFF	TRBV4-1	TRBJ1-1
CASSLLAGPSYEQYF	TRBV5-1	TRBJ2-7
CASSFGATFTGELFF	TRBV7-2	TRBJ2-2
CASTEQGRTAFF	TRBV19	TRBJ1-1
CASSLAVLLGNIQYF	TRBV7-9	TRBJ2-4
CSVRQTNTEAFF	TRBV29-1	TRBJ1-1
CAPRRGTEAFF	TRBV9	TRBJ1-1
CASNQLAERGDTQYF	TRBV5-1	TRBJ2-3
CASSQTGHWAPEAFF	TRBV6-5	TRBJ1-1
CASSIGQGYRYGYTF	TRBV6-5	TRBJ1-2
CASSPPTGVGNTIYF	TRBV18	TRBJ1-3
CASSRMFAGYGYTF	TRBV27	TRBJ1-2
CASSSGTSGSVGTDTQYF	TRBV7-3	TRBJ2-3